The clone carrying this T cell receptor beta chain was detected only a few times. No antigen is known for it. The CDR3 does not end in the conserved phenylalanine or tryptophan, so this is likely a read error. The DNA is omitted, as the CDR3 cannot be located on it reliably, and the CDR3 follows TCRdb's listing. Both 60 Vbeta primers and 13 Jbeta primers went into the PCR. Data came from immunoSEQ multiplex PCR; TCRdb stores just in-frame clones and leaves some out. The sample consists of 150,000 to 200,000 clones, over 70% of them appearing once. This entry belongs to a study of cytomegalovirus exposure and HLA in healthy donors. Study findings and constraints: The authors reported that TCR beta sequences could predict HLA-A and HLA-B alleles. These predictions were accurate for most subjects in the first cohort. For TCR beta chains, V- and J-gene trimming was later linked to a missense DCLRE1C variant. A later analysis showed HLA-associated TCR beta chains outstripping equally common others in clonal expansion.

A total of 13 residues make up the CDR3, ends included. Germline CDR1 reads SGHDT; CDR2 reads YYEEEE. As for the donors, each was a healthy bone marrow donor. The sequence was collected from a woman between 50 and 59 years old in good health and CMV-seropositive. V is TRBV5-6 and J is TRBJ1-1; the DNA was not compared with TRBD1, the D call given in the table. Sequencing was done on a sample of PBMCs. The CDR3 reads CASSLGGRTGGFS.